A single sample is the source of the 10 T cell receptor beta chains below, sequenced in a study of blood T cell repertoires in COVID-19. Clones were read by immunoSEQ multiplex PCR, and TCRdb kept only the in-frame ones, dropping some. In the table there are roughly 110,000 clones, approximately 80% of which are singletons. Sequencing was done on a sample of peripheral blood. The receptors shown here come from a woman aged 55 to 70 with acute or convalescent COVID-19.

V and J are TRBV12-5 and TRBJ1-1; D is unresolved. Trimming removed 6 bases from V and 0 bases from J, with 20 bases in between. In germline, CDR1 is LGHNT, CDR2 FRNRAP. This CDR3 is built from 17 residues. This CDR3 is CASGFYKTRDMNTEAFF. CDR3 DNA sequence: TGTGCTAGTGGGTTTTACAAAACCCGGGATATGAACACTGAAGCTTTCTTT.

Here the CDR3 reads CASSPGQQVDTQYF. Written as DNA, the CDR3 is TGCGCCAGCAGCCCGGGACAGCAGGTGGATACGCAGTATTTT. J is TRBJ2-3 and V is TRBV5-1; TRBD1 agrees at 7 bases. The germline V gene encodes CDR1 SGHRS and CDR2 YFSETQ. The CDR3 runs to 14 residues. After removal of 4 bases from V and 6 bases from J, the junction contained 8 bases not matched to a gene. The full variable domain, its missing parts supplied by reference TRBV5-1 and TRBJ2-3, is KAGVTQTPRYLIKTRGQQVTLSCSPISGHRSVSWYQQTPGQGLQFLFEYFSETQRNKGNFPGRFSGRQFSNSRSEMNVSTLELGDSALYLCASSPGQQVDTQYFGPGTRLTVL.

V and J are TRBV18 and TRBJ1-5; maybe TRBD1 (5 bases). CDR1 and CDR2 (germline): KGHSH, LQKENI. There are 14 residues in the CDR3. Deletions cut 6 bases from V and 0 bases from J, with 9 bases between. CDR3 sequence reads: CASSGGDSNQPQHF. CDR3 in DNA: TGTGCCAGCTCCGGGGGTGATAGCAATCAGCCCCAGCATTTT.

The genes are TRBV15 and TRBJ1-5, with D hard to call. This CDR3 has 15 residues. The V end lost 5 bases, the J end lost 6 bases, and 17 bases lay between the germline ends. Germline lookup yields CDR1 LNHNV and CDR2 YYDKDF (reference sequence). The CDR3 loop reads CATSGRGVRGQPQHF. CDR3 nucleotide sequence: TGTGCCACCAGCGGACGCGGGGTCCGGGGTCAGCCCCAGCATTTT.

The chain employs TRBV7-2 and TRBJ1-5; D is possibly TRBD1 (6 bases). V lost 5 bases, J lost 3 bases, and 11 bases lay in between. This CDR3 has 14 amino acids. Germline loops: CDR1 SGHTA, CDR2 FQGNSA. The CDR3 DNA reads TGTGCCAGCAGCCCCCACAGGGTCAATCAGCCCCAGCATTTT. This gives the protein CASSPHRVNQPQHF. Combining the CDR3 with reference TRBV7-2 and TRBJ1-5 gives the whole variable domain GAGVSQSPSNKVTEKGKDVELRCDPISGHTALYWYRQSLGQGLEFLIYFQGNSAPDKSGLPSDRFSAERTGGSVSTLTIQRTQQEDSAVYLCASSPHRVNQPQHFGDGTRLSIL.

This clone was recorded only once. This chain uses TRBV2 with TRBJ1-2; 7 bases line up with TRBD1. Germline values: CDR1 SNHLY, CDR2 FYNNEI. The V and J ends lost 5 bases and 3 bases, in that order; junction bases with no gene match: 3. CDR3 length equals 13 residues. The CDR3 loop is CASSYGQDYGYTF. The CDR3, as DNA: TGTGCCAGCAGTTATGGACAGGACTATGGCTACACCTTC.

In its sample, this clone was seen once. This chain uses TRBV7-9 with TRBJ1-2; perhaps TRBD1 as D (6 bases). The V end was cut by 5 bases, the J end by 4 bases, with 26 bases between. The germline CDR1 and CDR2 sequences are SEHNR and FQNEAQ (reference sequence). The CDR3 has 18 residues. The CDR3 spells CASSQQVRDTATFYGYTF. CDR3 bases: TGTGCCAGCAGCCAACAAGTTAGGGACACCGCCACCTTCTATGGCTACACCTTC.

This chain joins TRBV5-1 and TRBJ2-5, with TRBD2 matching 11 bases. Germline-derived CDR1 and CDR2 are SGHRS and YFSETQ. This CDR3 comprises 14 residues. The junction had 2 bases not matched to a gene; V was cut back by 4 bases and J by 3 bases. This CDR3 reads CASSNSGGEETQYF. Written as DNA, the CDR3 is TGCGCCAGCAGCAATAGCGGGGGGGAAGAGACCCAGTACTTC.

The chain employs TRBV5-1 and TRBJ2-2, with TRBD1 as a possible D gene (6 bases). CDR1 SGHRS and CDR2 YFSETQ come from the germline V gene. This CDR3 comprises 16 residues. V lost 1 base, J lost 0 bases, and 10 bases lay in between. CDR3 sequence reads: CASSLSQGTNTGELFF. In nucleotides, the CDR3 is TGCGCCAGCAGCTTGTCTCAGGGGACGAACACCGGGGAGCTGTTTTTT.

DNA for the CDR3: TGTGCCAGCAGCCAAAGACTAGCGGGAGCGGGAGATACGCAGTATTTT. Its translation: CASSQRLAGAGDTQYF. The chain has TRBV4-2 and TRBJ2-3; 12 bases are a match to TRBD2. J lost 5 bases, V lost 2 bases, and 5 bases had no gene match. The CDR3 length is 16 residues. Germline V gene sequence: CDR1 LGHNA, CDR2 YNFKEQ.